This T cell receptor beta chain was documented in a study of cytomegalovirus exposure and HLA in healthy donors. Study background: Unique TCR beta sequences numbering about 100 million came from about 179 million T cells in an earlier analysis.

Trimming at V came to 4 bases and at J to 7 bases, leaving 6 bases not matched to a gene. Germline CDR1 is SGHNT and CDR2 is YYREEE (reference sequence). The length of the CDR3 is 14 residues. Vbeta (60) and Jbeta (13) primers were used in the PCR. Under the authors' procedure: Later analysis identified 80 million to 90 million unique TCR beta chains, approximately 10 million shared. Sequencing was performed with immunoSEQ multiplex PCR; in TCRdb, only in-frame clones are kept and a portion is missing. V, J and clone size are taken as reported in that table, and D and trimming were inferred from the DNA itself. The table lists about 42,000 clones.

The sequence derives from a man aged 25 to 40 in good health and CMV-seronegative. The material sequenced was PBMCs. This sequence joins TRBV5-4 and TRBJ2-3; 10 bases map to TRBD2. The CDR3 region is CASSLGTSENTQYF. The CDR3 DNA is TGTGCCAGCAGCCTCGGGACTAGCGAAAATACGCAGTATTTT.